Below, 16 T cell receptor beta chains from the same sample are listed, as sequenced in a study of persistence of HIV-infected CD4 T cells. Cells were stimulated with overlapping HIV-1 Gag 15-mer peptides. Sorting selected CD4+ T cells upregulating both CD40 ligand and CD69. The immunoSEQ assay was version 4, run in survey mode. Generated by immunoSEQ multiplex PCR, the TCRdb table keeps only in-frame clones and is missing some. The top ten hold roughly 1.3% of the sample, which has under 40,000 clones, approximately 70% seen once. Their antigen targets remain unknown. The sample was CD4+ T cells sorted from PBMCs after approximately 18-hour stimulation, taken from a patient who received antiretroviral therapy. The receptors were sampled from an adult man with HIV who was CMV-seropositive.

This sequence joins TRBV6-5 and TRBJ1-2, with 7 nucleotides matching TRBD1. The CDR3 consists of 15 residues. CDR1 and CDR2 (germline): MNHEY, SVGAGI. J was trimmed by 0 bases and V by 10 bases; bases with no gene match: 11. CDR3 sequence reads: CAIRDSTAPNYGYTF. The CDR3 bases are TGTGCCATTCGGGACAGCACCGCACCTAACTATGGCTACACCTTC.

Only a few counts were recorded for this clone. The genes are TRBV3-1 (or the pseudogene TRBV3-2) and TRBJ2-7; 7 bases line up with TRBD2. The germline gives CDR1 LGHDT, CDR2 YNNKEL (reference sequence). V gave up 3 bases and J gave up 6 bases; unmatched junction bases: 8. The CDR3 contains 14 residues. The chain's CDR3 is CASSHGGGVSEQYF. DNA for the CDR3: TGTGCCAGCAGCCACGGCGGGGGAGTAAGCGAGCAGTACTTC.

The chain recombines TRBV5-1 with TRBJ1-4; D unclear. The CDR3 consists of 17 residues. CDR1 is SGHRS and CDR2 is YFSETQ in the germline V gene. The ends were cut back, 1 base at V and 5 bases at J, with 18 bases in the middle. The CDR3 loop is CASSLKFSAALNEKLFF. CDR3 coding DNA: TGCGCCAGCAGCTTGAAGTTCTCGGCAGCCTTAAATGAAAAACTGTTTTTT.

This chain links TRBV5-4 with TRBJ2-6, with 7 nucleotides matching TRBD2. The CDR3 spans 16 residues. Trimming took 7 bases from V and 1 from J; bases not matched to a gene: 8. Germline CDR1 is SGHNT and CDR2 is YYREEE (reference sequence). The DNA for the CDR3 is TGTGCCAGCTTTCCCGGGGGGATATCTGGGGCCAACGTCCTGACTTTC. Amino acid sequence: CASFPGGISGANVLTF.

The V call is TRBV6-5, the J call TRBJ1-2; D remains unclear. CDR3 size: 14 residues. The V gene lost 2 bases and the J gene lost 4 bases, with 11 bases spanning the gap. In germline, CDR1 is MNHEY, CDR2 SVGAGI. The CDR3 DNA reads TGTGCCAGCAGTTACAAAAGGCTGGGCTATGGCTACACCTTC. This codes for CASSYKRLGYGYTF.

The rearrangement uses TRBV19 and TRBJ1-3; D is undetermined. Trimming shortened V by 7 bases and J by 0 bases, and 13 bases separated the two germline ends. The germline V gene has CDR1 LNHDA and CDR2 SQIVND (reference sequence). The CDR3 spans 15 residues. In DNA, the CDR3 is TGTGCCAGTACCACCTCGGTCCGCTCTGGAAACACCATATATTTT. It yields the protein CASTTSVRSGNTIYF.

J is TRBJ1-2 and V is TRBV9, with D unresolved. Trimming took 4 bases from V and 6 from J, leaving 16 bases between them. Germline values: CDR1 SGDLS, CDR2 YYNGEE. This CDR3 spans 14 amino acids. This CDR3 reads CASSPWGGSHGYTF. As DNA, the CDR3 is TGTGCCAGCAGCCCGTGGGGAGGAAGCCATGGCTACACCTTC. Filled out from reference TRBV9 and TRBJ1-2, the complete variable domain reads DSGVTQTPKHLITATGQRVTLRCSPRSGDLSVYWYQQSLDQGLQFLIQYYNGEERAKGNILERFSAQQFPDLHSELNLSSLELGDSALYFCASSPWGGSHGYTFGSGTRLTVV.

The chain recombines TRBV18 with TRBJ2-7; 10 bases agree with TRBD1. Germline lookup yields CDR1 KGHSH and CDR2 LQKENI. The trim removed 2 bases at V and 5 bases at J, leaving 9 bases unmatched. The CDR3 spans 16 residues. The CDR3 DNA sequence: TGTGCCAGCTCACCATCTCCACCGGGACAGGGGAACGAGCAGTACTTC. Encoded protein: CASSPSPPGQGNEQYF. The full variable domain, rest sourced from reference TRBV18 and TRBJ2-7, is NAGVMQNPRHLVRRRGQEARLRCSPMKGHSHVYWYRQLPEEGLKFMVYLQKENIIDESGMPKERFSAEFPKEGPSILRIQQVVRGDSAAYFCASSPSPPGQGNEQYFGPGTRLTVT.

This chain connects TRBV5-4 to TRBJ1-2; 9 positions agree with TRBD1. V was clipped by 4 bases and J by 1 base; unmatched bases: 5. The germline gives CDR1 SGHNT, CDR2 YYREEE (reference sequence). This CDR3 comprises 15 residues. Written as DNA, the CDR3 is TGTGCCAGCAGCCCTGGGGACAGGGTTAACTATGGCTACACCTTC. It translates to CASSPGDRVNYGYTF.

V gene TRBV9 combines with J gene TRBJ1-3; tentative D call: TRBD1 (5 bases). Germline lookup yields CDR1 SGDLS and CDR2 YYNGEE. The length of the CDR3 is 14 residues. V lost 6 bases to trimming and J lost 0 bases, with 10 bases between them. CDR3 nucleotide sequence: TGTGCCAGCACTATGGACAACTCTGGAAACACCATATATTTT. It is translated as CASTMDNSGNTIYF.

DNA for the CDR3: TGTGCCAGTAGTAACGGACGGGAGTATAGCAATCAGCCCCAGCATTTT. Amino acid sequence: CASSNGREYSNQPQHF. This chain links TRBV19 with TRBJ1-5; no clear D. This CDR3 contains 16 residues. Per germline, CDR1 LNHDA and CDR2 SQIVND (reference sequence). V was shortened by 4 bases and J by 0 bases, with 13 bases between the two germline ends.

The chain recombines TRBV19 with TRBJ1-5; TRBD1 agrees at 11 bases. The ends lost 5 bases at V and 7 bases at J; junction bases unmatched: 10. The CDR3 length is 16 residues. CDR1 and CDR2 from the germline V gene are LNHDA and SQIVND (reference sequence). The CDR3 here is CASSLQPGQGVQPQHF. In DNA form, the CDR3 reads TGTGCCAGTAGTCTCCAACCGGGACAGGGGGTGCAGCCCCAGCATTTT.

J is TRBJ2-7 and V is TRBV6-5; D is possibly TRBD1 (6 bases). The CDR3 is 14 amino acids. Trimming took 6 bases from V and 0 from J, leaving 12 bases between them. The germline V gene has CDR1 MNHEY and CDR2 SVGAGI. CDR3 sequence reads: CASRDSPSSYEQYF. The CDR3 DNA reads as TGTGCCAGCAGGGACAGCCCGAGCTCCTACGAGCAGTACTTC.

The CDR3: CAINSVGQGVAEAFF. CDR3 DNA: TGTGCCATCAACTCCGTGGGGCAGGGGGTGGCTGAAGCTTTCTTT. The chain is built from TRBV10-3 and TRBJ1-1; 7 positions agree with TRBD1. With 7 bases clipped from V and 6 bases from J, the junction kept 14 bases outside the gene matches. CDR1 is ENHRY, CDR2 SYGVKD, per germline. CDR3 length equals 15 residues.

The rearrangement links TRBV3-1 (or the pseudogene TRBV3-2) to TRBJ1-3; no firm D call. The CDR3 consists of 12 residues. Trimming took off 3 bases at V and 9 bases at J, with 9 bases between the two ends. Germline CDR1 and CDR2: LGHDT and YNNKEL (reference sequence). In DNA, the CDR3 is TGTGCCAGCAGCCAGCTCCTAGGCACCATATATTTT. Its protein is CASSQLLGTIYF.

The rearrangement joins TRBV4-1 to TRBJ2-7; TRBD1 agrees at 7 bases. The junction had 5 bases not matched to a gene; V was cut back by 3 bases and J by 6 bases. The CDR3 consists of 13 residues. Germline assignment: CDR1 MGHRA and CDR2 YSYEKL. CDR3 protein: CASSHDRVGEQYF. The CDR3 DNA follows: TGCGCCAGCAGCCACGACAGGGTAGGCGAGCAGTACTTC.